This T cell receptor beta chain stems from a study of blood T cell repertoires in COVID-19 (dated by TCRdb to 2020 to 2022). Context from the whole study: Samples from collaborators originated in the United States, Italy and Spain and spanned both the acute and convalescent phases of COVID-19. The prospective study material was composed of cDNA or gDNA derived from T cells, B-cell-depleted T cells, or PBMCs. Subjects who had been exposed to COVID-19, were actively infected with it, or had recovered from it provided the deeply sampled blood TCRbeta repertoires that made up the dataset. The repertoires were released in a freely available public database intended as a resource for research on the immune response to SARS-CoV-2. Samples were obtained from the ongoing ImmuneRACE study (first 160 participants) and from about 1,300 subjects provided by 6 global collaborators. The sample metadata nearly always contained a de-identified subject ID, COVID-19 status, age in years and sex. Where HLA class I and class II types were available, the types were taken from metadata supplied by the sample provider, not from assay-based typing.

At the junction V is shortened by 8 bases and J by 4 bases, with 14 bases in between. The CDR3 goes from the cysteine to the phenylalanine over 13 residues. CDR3 DNA is the only sequence kept; it has 39 bases, read in frame from the first base. The germline V gene yields MNHEY for CDR1 and SVGAGI for CDR2. Turning to this clone: The specificity of this receptor is unknown. No clone much larger than this one lies a single base away; base qualities are absent.

The collaborating institutions used their own protocols to collect whole blood in K2EDTA tubes. For TCRbeta analysis, collaborators shipped samples in one of three forms: frozen whole blood, isolated PBMCs, or DNA extracted from either of those sample types. What the research found in general, with its limitations: How much clinical and demographic metadata was included differed by source and by participant, and the metadata was provided uncurated.

TCRbeta CDR3 regions were amplified from genomic DNA by means of the immunoSEQ Assay, a bias-controlled multiplex PCR. Turning to the authors' computational methods: The number of nucleated cells in each sample was estimated from the amplification of reference gene primers within the assay. To quantify the absolute abundance of each unique TCRbeta CDR3 rearrangement, sequence reads were collapsed and filtered. For each sample, productive Simpson clonality was calculated as the square root of Simpson's diversity index over productive rearrangements. As stored in TCRdb, this immuneACCESS dataset retains in-frame rearrangements with V and J assigned. A fraction of the clones does not appear; measured against another copy, unresolved V genes explain less than half of the discrepancy, and the remainder lacks a known reason. That table gives V, J and clone size, and the DNA gave D and trimming. Across this sample there are 80,000 or so clones, with around 89% seen only once. The top ten constitute 7% to 10% of the sample.

The sample taken for sequencing was peripheral blood. The sequence joins TRBV6-5 to TRBJ1-2; TRBD1 is perhaps the D gene, given 6 matching bases. The clonotype originates from a human donor in a cohort sampled during active COVID-19. The DNA reads TGTGCCAGCGAGGCCAGGGGTGTCTATGGCTACACCTTC. It translates to CASEARGVYGYTF.